The TCR beta chain under discussion was sequenced for a study of identical twins. Study-level results: Out-of-frame TCR alpha sharing observed in monozygotic twins exceeded model estimates. Alpha sequences that were out-of-frame and twin-shared showed an excess of low generation probability.

V gave up 2 bases and J gave up 6 bases, with 13 bases separating them. This CDR3 contains 14 residues. The germline gives CDR1 MNHEY, CDR2 SVGEGT. This clonotype was counted ten times or more. What it binds is unknown. Unique molecular identifiers were present on cDNA, and template switching added a universal primer site. TCRdb independently ran MiXCR on the 5' RACE reads; one entry per CDR3 protein. The sample lists about 720,000 distinct CDR3 sequences; less than 10% were seen once. This sample also appeared in a second study, on yellow fever vaccine responses in identical twins.

The sequenced sample consisted of PBMCs. V is TRBV6-2 or TRBV6-3 and J is TRBJ2-5; a weak D match, TRBD2 (6 bases). This receptor was identified in a woman aged 18-35 years in good health. In DNA form, the CDR3 reads TGTGCCAGCAGTTACGGGGTCGGGGGAAAGACCCAGTACTTC. Its protein is CASSYGVGGKTQYF.